The clone carrying this T cell receptor beta chain was seen ten or more times. Antigen unknown. These data originate in a study of T cells after yellow fever vaccination. At the level of the study: When fractions had low cell numbers, they were prepared with SMART-Seq v4 Ultra Low Input.

The CDR3 runs 13 residues. V was pared by 6 bases and J by 2 bases, with 3 bases of the junction left unmatched. Overall study findings and caveats: Abundant clonotypes from the bulk population could contaminate FACS-sorted repertoires. Detected again after the booster were most primary-vaccination clones, at 95% to 98% CD4 and roughly 88% CD8.

5'RACE template switching generated TCR cDNA, adding a universal primer site and UMIs. MiXCR, applied by TCRdb to the 5' RACE reads, yields one record per CDR3 protein. The sample has around 310,000 distinct CDR3 sequences; 3.5% to 4.5% are singletons. This chain uses TRBV12-3 or TRBV12-4 with TRBJ2-5; 7 nucleotides match TRBD2. The origin of this receptor is a man between 18 and 35 years old who received the YFV17D yellow fever vaccine. The sample here was PBMCs, taken 15 days after the yellow fever booster vaccination. The CDR3 DNA reads as TGTGCCAGCAGAGCGGGACTACAAGAGACCCAGTACTTC. Its translation is CASRAGLQETQYF.